This TCR beta chain was identified during a study of blood T cell repertoires in COVID-19. The assay was immunoSEQ multiplex PCR, and TCRdb's table has in-frame clones only and misses some. The sample carries about 170,000 clones, 80% to 85% recorded once. Germline values: CDR1 SNHLY, CDR2 FYNNEI. The CDR3 contains 13 residues. The germline V and J ends were trimmed by 1 base and 6 bases, with 9 bases remaining between them. The chain couples TRBV2 to TRBJ1-2, with no clear D. The sequence came from a human donor with acute or convalescent COVID-19. The donor label of this sample is uncertain. What was sequenced was peripheral blood. CDR3 sequence: CASSEGGIDGYTF. DNA for the CDR3: TGTGCCAGCAGTGAAGGAGGAATAGATGGCTACACCTTC.